This T cell receptor (beta chain) was recovered during a study of CXCR3-negative and CXCR3-positive naive CD8 T cells. 5' RACE with UMI labels generated the TRB cDNA libraries. TCRdb re-called the 5' RACE reads; every CDR3 protein appears as one record, without DNA. The data include over 70,000 distinct CDR3 sequences; the top ten clones carry 1.7%. The germline CDR1 and CDR2 sequences are ENHRY and SYGVKD. The CDR3 totals 14 residues. The source of this sequence is a human donor in good health. Some clones in this sample may be carry-over from other donors' samples. The specimen was naive CXCR3- CD8+ T cells from blood. Documented subset: CD45RO-CCR7+CD27+CD95- naive CD8+ T cells lacking CXCR3 (TNR3-). The chain has TRBV10-3 and TRBJ2-1; the D gene TCRdb calls, TRBD1, cannot be checked with no DNA. This chain's CDR3 is CATTGQGPTDEQFF.